These 18 T cell receptor beta chains were all obtained from the same sample, sequenced in a study of cytomegalovirus exposure and HLA in healthy donors. In the PCR, 60 Vbeta and 13 Jbeta primers were used. Here immunoSEQ multiplex PCR was the method, and the copy in TCRdb shows in-frame clones only, minus some. Found here are tens of thousands of clones; the top ten clones hold 2.7%. Sequencing was performed on PBMCs. The receptors were sampled from a man aged 40-55 years in good health and CMV-seronegative.

V and J are TRBV30 and TRBJ2-5; D is possibly TRBD1 (6 bases). The CDR3 runs to 13 residues. Germline V gene sequence: CDR1 GTSNPN, CDR2 SVGIG (reference sequence). V lost 4 bases to trimming and J lost 3 bases, with 12 bases between them. The CDR3 sequence is CAWTSDSEETQYF. The DNA of the CDR3 is TGTGCCTGGACCTCGGACAGTGAAGAGACCCAGTACTTC.

V usage is TRBV6-1 and J usage is TRBJ1-2; no clear D gene. CDR1 and CDR2 from the germline V gene are MNHNS and SASEGT. Between the trimmed V and J ends, which lost 4 bases and 8 bases, there was a span of 14 bases. This CDR3 has 13 residues. The CDR3 nucleotides read TGTGCCAGCAGTGGTTCGGCGGTCGGAGGCTACACCTTC. Protein sequence: CASSGSAVGGYTF.

The chain is built from TRBV19 and TRBJ2-1; TRBD2 might be the D (6 bases). Germline CDR1 LNHDA, CDR2 SQIVND (reference sequence). The V and J ends lost 7 bases and 8 bases respectively, with 12 bases between them. CDR3 length equals 12 residues. CDR3 sequence reads: CASNQGGDEQFF. CDR3 in DNA: TGTGCCAGTAACCAGGGCGGGGATGAGCAGTTCTTC.

The chain recombines TRBV5-1 with TRBJ2-5; 10 nucleotides line up with TRBD2. The CDR3 has 18 amino acids. The junction had 13 bases not matched to a gene; V was cut back by 0 bases and J by 5 bases. Germline V gene lookup returns CDR1 SGHRS and CDR2 YFSETQ. CDR3 residues: CASSLDISGGAIGETQYF. The CDR3 coding sequence is TGCGCCAGCAGCTTGGATATCAGCGGGGGGGCTATCGGGGAGACCCAGTACTTC.

This chain uses TRBV7-9 with TRBJ1-4; 10 positions agree with TRBD1. V shed 5 bases, J shed 5 bases, and the junction held 8 bases outside the gene matches. Germline lookup yields CDR1 SEHNR and CDR2 FQNEAQ (reference sequence). The CDR3 contains 16 residues. The CDR3, as DNA: TGTGCCAGCAGCCCAAACCGGGACAGGGGAAATGAAAAACTGTTTTTT. This encodes CASSPNRDRGNEKLFF.

In regard to this clone: Different DNA sequences within this sample yield the same CDR3. The chain is built from TRBV6-5 and TRBJ2-1; 7 nucleotides align to TRBD1. Unmatched junction bases numbered 4, after V lost 0 bases and J lost 2 bases. Germline CDR1 MNHEY, CDR2 SVGAGI. The CDR3 extends over 16 amino acids. CDR3 DNA sequence: TGTGCCAGCAGTTACTCGAACAGGGGCCCCTACAATGAGCAGTTCTTC. Protein: CASSYSNRGPYNEQFF.

This chain connects TRBV5-1 to TRBJ2-3, with TRBD1 matching 9 bases. Germline CDR1 is SGHRS and CDR2 is YFSETQ. This CDR3 has 14 amino acids. Germline trimming cut 4 bases from V and 4 bases from J; bases unmatched to any gene: 4. For the CDR3, the DNA is TGCGCCAGCAGCCCGACAGGGGGTCCAGATACGCAGTATTTT. Residues: CASSPTGGPDTQYF.

The CDR3 region is CASSYSLAVSKETQYF. In DNA form, the CDR3 reads TGTGCCAGCAGTTACTCCCTAGCAGTGTCAAAAGAGACCCAGTACTTC. V gene TRBV6-5 combines with J gene TRBJ2-5; D might be TRBD2 (5 bases). V dropped 0 bases and J dropped 3 bases, with 14 bases sitting between them. The CDR3 consists of 16 residues. Germline assignment: CDR1 MNHEY and CDR2 SVGAGI.

The rearrangement links TRBV6-5 to TRBJ2-2, with TRBD1 identical over 7 bases. J lost 4 bases, V lost 6 bases, and 8 bases had no gene match. Germline CDR1 MNHEY, CDR2 SVGAGI. This CDR3 spans 15 amino acids. In DNA form, the CDR3 reads TGTGCCAGCAGCTTACAGGGGATGGGCACCGGGGAGCTGTTTTTT. It specifies CASSLQGMGTGELFF.

The genes are TRBV30 and TRBJ1-6; a weak D match, TRBD1 (5 bases). In germline, CDR1 is GTSNPN, CDR2 SVGIG (reference sequence). V shed 5 bases and J shed 9 bases, with 14 bases lying between them. This CDR3 region has 13 residues. The CDR3 nucleotides are TGTGCCTGGTCCGGACACCCTATTTCACCCCTCCACTTT. Amino acid sequence: CAWSGHPISPLHF.

For the CDR3, the DNA is TGTGCCAGCAGCCCCAGACAGGAAACAGATACGCAGTATTTT. It specifies CASSPRQETDTQYF. The rearrangement links TRBV7-9 to TRBJ2-3; D is possibly TRBD1 (6 bases). In germline, CDR1 is SEHNR, CDR2 FQNEAQ (reference sequence). V was pared by 5 bases and J by 3 bases, with 12 bases between. The CDR3 covers 14 residues.

This chain connects TRBV6-5 to TRBJ1-2, with a weak D call TRBD1 (5 bases). The CDR3 has 13 amino acids. With 5 bases removed from V and 6 bases from J, the gap between germline ends came to 13 bases. CDR1 MNHEY and CDR2 SVGAGI come from the germline V gene. The CDR3 nucleotides are TGTGCCAGCAGTCCAACGGGGGGAAATGGCTACACCTTC. This gives the protein CASSPTGGNGYTF.

The rearrangement links TRBV15 to TRBJ2-1, with D possibly matching TRBD2 (5 bases). Germline-derived CDR1 and CDR2 are LNHNV and YYDKDF (reference sequence). CDR3 length: 12 amino acids. Trimming stripped 8 bases from V and 9 bases from J, with 14 bases between. CDR3 in DNA: TGTGCCACCTATAAGGGAGTGGGTGAGCAGTTCTTC. It is translated as CATYKGVGEQFF.

CDR3 region: CASTGQGSYYGYTF. CDR3 nucleotide sequence: TGTGCCAGCACGGGCCAGGGGTCGTACTATGGCTACACCTTC. V and J are TRBV2 and TRBJ1-2; tentative D call: TRBD1 (6 bases). Trimming took off 7 bases at V and 3 bases at J, with 15 bases between the two ends. Germline V gives CDR1 SNHLY, CDR2 FYNNEI. The CDR3 consists of 14 residues.

The rearrangement links TRBV5-1 to TRBJ2-1; TRBD1 matches 8 bases. CDR1 SGHRS and CDR2 YFSETQ come from the germline V gene. V lost 0 bases to trimming and J lost 9 bases; unmatched junction nucleotides: 8. The length of the CDR3 is 15 residues. CDR3 residues: CASSLGQGMNPEQFF. The CDR3 DNA follows: TGCGCCAGCAGCTTGGGACAGGGGATGAATCCTGAGCAGTTCTTC.

A note on this clone: The junction does not match germline at one end; this may be a read error. The chain combines TRBV7-7 with TRBJ2-2, with D perhaps matching TRBD1 (6 bases). Germline lookup yields CDR1 SSHAT and CDR2 FNYEAQ (reference sequence). This CDR3 is built from 15 residues. The CDR3 region is CASSSDRTNTGELFF. The CDR3 DNA follows: TGTGCTAGCAGCTCCGACAGGACGAACACCGGGGAGCTGTTTTTT. Full variable domain (missing parts from reference TRBV7-7 and TRBJ2-2): GAGVSQSPRYKVTKRGQDVTLRCDPISSHATLYWYQQALGQGPEFLTYFNYEAQPDKSGLPSDRFSAERPEGSISTLTIQRTEQRDSAMYRCASSSDRTNTGELFFGEGSRLTVL.

The J gene is TRBJ1-1, the V gene TRBV28, with TRBD1 as a possible D gene (5 bases). Trimming cost V 3 bases and J 7 bases, with 12 bases left between them. The CDR3 length is 13 residues. Germline values: CDR1 MDHEN, CDR2 SYDVKM. This CDR3 is CASSFFRAGEAFF. As DNA, the CDR3 is TGTGCCAGCAGTTTCTTCAGGGCTGGTGAAGCTTTCTTT.

The chain is built from TRBV27 and TRBJ2-7; 8 bases agree with TRBD1. J was trimmed by 4 bases and V by 0 bases; bases with no gene match: 8. The CDR3 is made up of 16 amino acids. Per germline, CDR1 MNHEY and CDR2 SMNVEV (reference sequence). CDR3 residues: CASSLSKGQGLYEQYF. In DNA form, the CDR3 reads TGTGCCAGCAGTTTATCGAAAGGACAGGGTTTATACGAGCAGTACTTC.